The 20 T cell receptor beta chains below were found in one sample sequenced in a study of beta chain features in type 1 diabetes. Reverse transcription of all isolated RNA meant that expressed TCRB transcripts were sequenced. This table comes from immunoSEQ multiplex PCR, and its TCRdb copy is limited to in-frame clones, with some not included. Of about 140,000 clones listed, about 7% are singletons. The sample comprised central memory CD4+ T cells from blood. These receptors were collected from a woman in her 30s in good health.

This clone was seen repeatedly, ten times or more. This rearrangement joins TRBV5-1 to TRBJ2-7; TRBD1 might be the D (5 bases). This CDR3 has 12 amino acids. The V end lost 3 bases, the J end lost 4 bases, and 8 bases lay between the germline ends. Germline assignment: CDR1 SGHRS and CDR2 YFSETQ. The CDR3 loop is CASSSTEYEQYF. The CDR3 DNA reads TGCGCCAGCAGCTCGACAGAATACGAGCAGTACTTC.

This clone came up many times. The V call is TRBV15, the J call TRBJ1-5, with TRBD1 matching over 9 bases. V shed 1 base and J 4 bases; nucleotides not matched to a gene: 5. Germline CDR1 LNHNV, CDR2 YYDKDF (reference sequence). This CDR3 has 16 residues. The CDR3: CATSRVGTGTNQPQHF. DNA for the CDR3: TGTGCCACCAGCAGAGTGGGGACAGGGACGAATCAGCCCCAGCATTTT.

This clone was counted a single time. This chain connects TRBV30 to TRBJ2-7; 9 nucleotides match TRBD1. Germline loops: CDR1 GTSNPN, CDR2 SVGIG (reference sequence). Trimming at V came to 2 bases and at J to 1 base, leaving 9 bases not matched to a gene. This CDR3 is 16 amino acids long. Here the CDR3 DNA reads TGTGCCTGGAGTATCCTCCCGGGACAGGGATCCTACGAGCAGTACTTC. Amino acid sequence: CAWSILPGQGSYEQYF.

V is TRBV7-9 and J is TRBJ2-1, with 9 bases matching TRBD1. V shed 6 bases and J 9 bases; nucleotides not matched to a gene: 6. The length of the CDR3 is 13 residues. Germline V gene sequence: CDR1 SEHNR, CDR2 FQNEAQ (reference sequence). CDR3 protein: CASRRQGVSEQFF. The CDR3 nucleotides read TGTGCCAGCAGGCGACAGGGGGTGAGTGAGCAGTTCTTC.

This clone was detected only a few times. Other DNA sequences in the sample encode the same CDR3. V and J are TRBV4-3 and TRBJ2-3, with D maybe TRBD2 (6 bases). The V end was cut by 2 bases, the J end by 0 bases, with 6 bases between. Germline V gives CDR1 LGHNA, CDR2 YSLEER. The CDR3 is 14 amino acids. CDR3 nucleotide sequence: TGCGCCAGCAGCCAAAGCGGGAGCACAGATACGCAGTATTTT. This translates into CASSQSGSTDTQYF.

This clone was detected a few times. The CDR3 nucleotides are TGCGCCAGCCGCACGACTAGCGGGAGGGCCAGTTATGAGCAGTTCTTC. Translated, it gives CASRTTSGRASYEQFF. This sequence joins TRBV5-1 and TRBJ2-1; 14 nucleotides line up with TRBD2. CDR3 length: 16 residues. J gave up 8 bases and V 7 bases, and 11 bases lay outside the gene matches. From germline, CDR1 is SGHRS and CDR2 YFSETQ.

This chain links TRBV6-6 with TRBJ2-7; 7 bases map to TRBD1. Germline CDR1 MNHNY, CDR2 SVGAGI (reference sequence). The CDR3 extends over 14 amino acids. The junction had 7 bases not matched to a gene; V was cut back by 5 bases and J by 3 bases. Written as DNA, the CDR3 is TGTGCCAGCAGTCGAGACAGGGACAACTACGAGCAGTACTTC. This gives the protein CASSRDRDNYEQYF.

This clone was observed a few times. The chain links TRBV4-2 to TRBJ2-3; 10 bases fit TRBD2. This CDR3 has 19 amino acids. Germline loops: CDR1 LGHNA, CDR2 YNFKEQ. Trimming removed 4 bases from V and 2 bases from J; junction bases left unmatched: 15. This chain's CDR3 is CASSRNLLAGVGHTDTQYF. DNA of the CDR3: TGTGCCAGCAGCCGCAATCTCCTAGCGGGAGTGGGGCACACAGATACGCAGTATTTT.

The chain recombines TRBV6-6 with TRBJ1-1; 8 nucleotides align to TRBD1. J lost 4 bases, V lost 5 bases, and 6 bases had no gene match. The CDR3 is 14 amino acids. Germline V CDR1 and CDR2: MNHNY, SVGAGI (reference sequence). The CDR3 nucleotides read TGTGCCAGCAGTCCATACGGACAGGGCACTGAAGCTTTCTTT. It yields the protein CASSPYGQGTEAFF.

This rearrangement joins TRBV7-6 to TRBJ2-1; D is unclear. This CDR3 contains 15 residues. The V end was cut by 1 base, the J end by 10 bases, with 17 bases between. The germline V gene encodes CDR1 SGHVS and CDR2 FNYEAQ. Here the CDR3 reads CASSLGYDSLREQFF. The CDR3 DNA reads as TGTGCCAGCAGCTTAGGATATGACTCCCTCCGGGAGCAGTTCTTC.

The chain carries TRBV7-3 and TRBJ2-1; D is possibly TRBD2 (7 bases). The CDR3 runs to 15 residues. V lost 2 bases and J 4 bases, leaving 12 bases between the germline ends. Per germline, CDR1 SGHTA and CDR2 FQGTGA. CDR3 amino acids: CASSLGGGGYNEQFF. The CDR3 DNA reads as TGTGCCAGCAGCTTAGGGGGAGGGGGATACAATGAGCAGTTCTTC.

This clone appeared many times. CDR3 amino acids: CASSVTGGTGYGYTF. DNA of the CDR3: TGTGCCAGCAGTGTGACAGGGGGTACTGGCTATGGCTACACCTTC. The chain combines TRBV28 with TRBJ1-2; the match to TRBD1 covers 9 bases. The J segment lost 4 bases and the V segment lost 5 bases, leaving 8 bases of the junction unmatched. In germline, CDR1 is MDHEN, CDR2 SYDVKM. The CDR3 runs 15 residues.

The J gene is TRBJ2-5, the V gene TRBV2, with 11 bases fitting TRBD2. The germline gives CDR1 SNHLY, CDR2 FYNNEI. With V trimmed by 6 bases and J by 1 base, 13 bases remained unmatched. The CDR3 extends over 18 amino acids. CDR3 residues: CASSRQPLTSGIQETQYF. CDR3 sequence (DNA): TGTGCCAGCAGCCGACAACCATTGACTAGCGGGATCCAAGAGACCCAGTACTTC.

This clone was found a few times. Only one base separates this from a far larger clonotype, so it likely reflects a read error. The chain has TRBV5-5 and TRBJ1-1; 7 nucleotides line up with TRBD1. In germline, CDR1 is SGHKS, CDR2 YYEKEE (reference sequence). V shed 2 bases, J shed 3 bases, and the junction held 1 base outside the gene matches. The CDR3 has 13 residues. CDR3 coding DNA: TGTGCCAGCAGCTTTCAGGGGGACACTGAAGCTTTCTTT. It is translated as CASSFQGDTEAFF.

The chain has TRBV7-8 and TRBJ2-1; 7 bases map to TRBD2. This CDR3 spans 13 amino acids. With V trimmed by 5 bases and J by 15 bases, 13 bases remained unmatched. The germline CDR1 and CDR2 sequences are SGHVS and FQNEAQ. CDR3 loop: CASSQRWGGGLFF. DNA for the CDR3: TGTGCCAGCAGCCAACGGTGGGGCGGGGGTCTGTTCTTC.

There are a few counts of this clone. The V gene is TRBV9, the J gene TRBJ2-1; tentatively, D is TRBD2 (6 bases). The CDR3 runs to 16 residues. Trimming removed 3 bases from V and 9 bases from J, with 22 bases in between. CDR1 and CDR2 from the germline V gene are SGDLS and YYNGEE. The CDR3 region is CASSATVVSGEGEQFF. The CDR3 nucleotides read TGTGCCAGCAGCGCGACAGTGGTTAGCGGCGAGGGTGAGCAGTTCTTC.

This clone was counted only a few times. CDR3 sequence: CASSLSHSSDEQFF. The CDR3, as DNA: TGTGCCAGCAGCTTAAGCCACTCCAGCGATGAGCAGTTCTTC. The rearrangement links TRBV7-3 to TRBJ2-1; D is ambiguous. Trimming took off 1 base at V and 8 bases at J, with 12 bases between the two ends. This CDR3 contains 14 residues. The germline CDR1 and CDR2 sequences are SGHTA and FQGTGA.

This clone was seen more than once but under ten times. This chain's CDR3 is CASSGGTSGNYNEQFF. In DNA form, the CDR3 reads TGTGCCAGCAGCGGCGGGACTAGCGGAAACTACAATGAGCAGTTCTTC. The genes are TRBV5-4 and TRBJ2-1; 11 positions match TRBD2. J lost 3 bases, V lost 4 bases, and 6 bases had no gene match. This CDR3 is built from 16 residues. Per germline, CDR1 SGHNT and CDR2 YYREEE (reference sequence).

This clone was detected only a few times. V and J are TRBV7-9 and TRBJ2-5; no clear D. The CDR3 spans 12 residues. Trimming stripped 1 base from V and 5 bases from J, with 5 bases between. The V gene's germline CDR1 is SEHNR and CDR2 FQNEAQ (reference sequence). The CDR3 sequence: CASSLGPETQYF. CDR3 nucleotide sequence: TGTGCCAGCAGCTTAGGGCCCGAGACCCAGTACTTC.

This clone has a handful of counts. The rearrangement uses TRBV30 and TRBJ2-1; 8 bases are a match to TRBD2. The V and J ends lost 4 bases and 3 bases, in that order; junction bases with no gene match: 2. From germline, CDR1 is GTSNPN and CDR2 SVGIG (reference sequence). The CDR3 runs 13 residues. Here the CDR3 reads CAWTSGFYNEQFF. The CDR3 bases are TGTGCCTGGACTAGCGGGTTCTACAATGAGCAGTTCTTC.